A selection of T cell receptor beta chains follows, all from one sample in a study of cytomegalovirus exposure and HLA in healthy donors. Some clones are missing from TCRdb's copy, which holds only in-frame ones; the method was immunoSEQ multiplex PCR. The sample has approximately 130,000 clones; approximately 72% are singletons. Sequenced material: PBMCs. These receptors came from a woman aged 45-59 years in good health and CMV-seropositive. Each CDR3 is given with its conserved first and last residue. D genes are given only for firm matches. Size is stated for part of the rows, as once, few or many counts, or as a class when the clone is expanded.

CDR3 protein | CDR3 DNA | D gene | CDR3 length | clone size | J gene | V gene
CSVRENNSPLHF | TGCAGCGTTCGGGAGAATAATTCACCCCTCCACTTT | . | 12 | . | TRBJ1-6 | TRBV29-1
CASSLRSSGTHTDTQYF | TGCGCCAGCAGCTTGAGGTCTAGCGGGACTCACACAGATACGCAGTATTTT | TRBD2 | 17 | once | TRBJ2-3 | TRBV5-1
CASSLAGTPRGTQYF | TGTGCCAGCAGCTTAGCCGGGACTCCCCGGGGTACGCAGTATTTT | . | 15 | . | TRBJ2-3 | TRBV11-2
CASSLAHSSGLSSYNEQFF | TGTGCCAGCAGCTTAGCGCATAGTAGCGGCCTCAGCTCCTACAATGAGCAGTTCTTC | . | 19 | . | TRBJ2-1 | TRBV7-9
CASSEADGYTF | TGTGCCAGCAGTGAGGCCGATGGCTACACCTTC | . | 11 | . | TRBJ1-2 | TRBV6-1
CSGAQGAQETQYF | TGCAGCGGAGCACAGGGGGCTCAAGAGACCCAGTACTTC | TRBD1 | 13 | . | TRBJ2-5 | TRBV29-1
CASSLTREMRVWEQFF | TGTGCCAGCAGCTTAACACGGGAAATGCGGGTCTGGGAGCAGTTCTTC | . | 16 | . | TRBJ2-1 | TRBV7-8
CASSLGDFSYEQYF | TGTGCCAGCAGCTTGGGGGACTTCTCCTACGAGCAGTACTTC | . | 14 | . | TRBJ2-7 | TRBV5-6
CAISDLSDRGTGELFF | TGTGCCATCAGTGACTTATCGGACAGGGGGACCGGGGAGCTGTTTTTT | TRBD1 | 16 | few | TRBJ2-2 | TRBV10-3
CASSLSVRRSQETQYF | TGTGCCAGCAGCTTATCAGTAAGGAGAAGCCAAGAGACCCAGTACTTC | . | 16 | . | TRBJ2-5 | TRBV7-6
CSSRTGGETQYF | TGTTCCAGCCGTACCGGAGGGGAGACCCAGTACTTC | . | 12 | few | TRBJ2-5 | TRBV7-9
CATSSFRGLGNQPQHF | TGTGCCACCAGCAGTTTCAGGGGGCTCGGGAATCAGCCCCAGCATTTT | TRBD1 | 16 | . | TRBJ1-5 | TRBV15
CASSKKLNTEAFF | TGTGCCAGCAGTAAAAAACTTAACACTGAAGCTTTCTTT | . | 13 | . | TRBJ1-1 | TRBV6-5
CARGQGRDTQYF | TGTGCCCGGGGACAGGGGAGGGATACGCAGTATTTT | TRBD1 | 12 | . | TRBJ2-3 | TRBV30
CASSQDGDTGYEQYF | TGTGCCAGCAGCCAAGATGGGGACACGGGCTACGAGCAGTACTTC | . | 15 | . | TRBJ2-7 | TRBV14
CASSVAGAPSYEQYF | TGTGCCAGCAGCGTAGCAGGGGCCCCCTCCTACGAGCAGTACTTC | . | 15 | . | TRBJ2-7 | TRBV9
CASSLDAGAGYTF | TGTGCCAGCAGCTTGGATGCAGGGGCCGGCTACACCTTC | . | 13 | . | TRBJ1-2 | TRBV5-4
CASSLGGRNSGNTIYF | TGTGCCAGCAGCTTAGGTGGCAGGAACTCTGGAAACACCATATATTTT | . | 16 | . | TRBJ1-3 | TRBV7-8
CASSLMGQGMKVSPLHF | TGTGCCAGCAGCTTAATGGGACAGGGGATGAAGGTGTCACCCCTCCACTTT | TRBD1 | 17 | . | TRBJ1-6 | TRBV7-3